Each of the 3 T cell receptor beta chains below was sequenced from the same sample in a study of blood T cell repertoires in COVID-19. The method was immunoSEQ multiplex PCR; TCRdb's version includes in-frame clones alone and lacks a portion of them. The sample lists almost 30,000 clones; more than 75% were seen once. Sequences were obtained from peripheral blood. The receptors were gathered from a woman between 70 and 85 years old with acute or convalescent COVID-19.

This chain uses TRBV6-6 with TRBJ2-3; a weak D match, TRBD1 (5 bases). Germline lookup yields CDR1 MNHNY and CDR2 SVGAGI (reference sequence). Trimming removed 6 bases from V and 0 bases from J, with 10 bases in between. There are 14 residues in the CDR3. The CDR3 nucleotides are TGTGCCAGCAGAACAGGTGTTAGCACAGATACGCAGTATTTT. This gives the protein CASRTGVSTDTQYF.

The CDR3 DNA reads TGTGCCACCAGTGAGTCGCCGGGACATATAGACGGCAATGAGCAGTTCTTC. Translation: CATSESPGHIDGNEQFF. The chain uses TRBV24-1 and TRBJ2-1; possible D gene TRBD1, 6 bases. This CDR3 has 17 residues. Germline loops: CDR1 KGHDR, CDR2 SFDVKD. V lost 4 bases to trimming and J lost 6 bases, with 21 bases between them.

This chain uses TRBV29-1 with TRBJ2-7; 10 bases line up with TRBD1. Germline lookup yields CDR1 SQVTM and CDR2 ANQGSEA. The CDR3 length is 16 residues. Trimming cost V 4 bases and J 0 bases; bases outside gene matches: 9. In DNA, the CDR3 is TGCAGCGTTGCCCCTCTAGGACAGGGGGGCTCCTACGAGCAGTACTTC. This sequence encodes CSVAPLGQGGSYEQYF.